The 9 T cell receptor beta chains in this list originate from one sample, sequenced in a study of OX40 agonist ivuxolimab in advanced cancers. The library was obtained by the immunoSEQ multiplex PCR assay. The table comes from immuneACCESS by way of TCRdb, which keeps in-frame sequences with V and J called. Part of the clones is missing from these tables; in studies checked, under half for an unresolved V gene and the rest for unknown reasons. The sample contains around 42,000 clones, 70% to 90% of them found a single time. The ten largest clones represent roughly 25% of the sample. The source was CD4+ or CD8+ T cells sorted from blood, collected in a trial of the OX40 agonist ivuxolimab. The receptors were gathered from an adult with an advanced solid tumor such as melanoma, head and neck, liver or kidney cancer.

The rearrangement uses TRBV19 and TRBJ2-7, with D possibly TRBD2 on 5 matching bases. Deletions cut 0 bases from V and 6 bases from J, with 15 bases between. The CDR3 spans 15 residues. In germline, CDR1 is LNHDA, CDR2 SQIVND (reference sequence). The CDR3 DNA is TGTGCCAGTAGTATAGATCGGGCTAGCATCGGCGAGCAGTACTTC. Encoded protein: CASSIDRASIGEQYF.

By frequency in the sample, this clone is medium-sized. The V gene is TRBV28, the J gene TRBJ1-4, with a tentative D call TRBD1 (6 bases). The CDR3 sequence is 20 residues long. The V and J ends lost 3 bases and 5 bases respectively, with 28 bases between them. The V gene's germline CDR1 is MDHEN and CDR2 SYDVKM. Written as DNA, the CDR3 is TGTGCCAGCAGTTTCCCCCGGGACACATCCAGCTCCCCGACGAATGAAAAACTGTTTTTT. Its translation: CASSFPRDTSSSPTNEKLFF.

The rearrangement uses TRBV7-9 and TRBJ2-7; D is possibly TRBD1 (7 bases). The germline V gene encodes CDR1 SEHNR and CDR2 FQNEAQ (reference sequence). The CDR3 is 14 residues long. V was shortened by 5 bases and J by 2 bases, with 13 bases between the two germline ends. Here the CDR3 DNA reads TGTGCCAGCAGCGGCCAGGGGGGCGCCTACGAGCAGTACTTC. Translation: CASSGQGGAYEQYF.

The V gene is TRBV7-9, the J gene TRBJ1-4, with a weak D call TRBD1 (5 bases). This CDR3 is 13 amino acids long. Looked up from germline, CDR1 is SEHNR and CDR2 is FQNEAQ (reference sequence). Trimming stripped 7 bases from V and 4 bases from J, with 10 bases between. As DNA, the CDR3 is TGTGCCAGCACGGGACGGTTTAATGAAAAACTGTTTTTT. It translates to CASTGRFNEKLFF.

The rearrangement links TRBV5-1 to TRBJ2-2, with 8 bases that match TRBD2. The germline V gene encodes CDR1 SGHRS and CDR2 YFSETQ. Trimming took 1 base from V and 4 from J; bases not matched to a gene: 6. The CDR3 has 16 amino acids. CDR3 amino acids: CASSLPEAGGTGELFF. As DNA, the CDR3 is TGCGCCAGCAGCTTGCCGGAGGCGGGGGGCACCGGGGAGCTGTTTTTT. The full variable domain, rest sourced from reference TRBV5-1 and TRBJ2-2, is KAGVTQTPRYLIKTRGQQVTLSCSPISGHRSVSWYQQTPGQGLQFLFEYFSETQRNKGNFPGRFSGRQFSNSRSEMNVSTLELGDSALYLCASSLPEAGGTGELFFGEGSRLTVL.

V is TRBV15 and J is TRBJ2-2, with TRBD2 identical over 10 bases. Germline assignment: CDR1 LNHNV and CDR2 YYDKDF (reference sequence). Losses at the gene ends were 9 bases for V and 3 bases for J; bases not matched to a gene: 7. The CDR3 extends over 15 amino acids. The CDR3 loop is CATSGTSAYTGELFF. The CDR3 nucleotides read TGTGCCACTTCCGGGACTAGCGCCTACACCGGGGAGCTGTTTTTT.

A few counts support this clone. The J gene is TRBJ2-3, the V gene TRBV6-4; the D gene is possibly TRBD2 (5 bases). The germline CDR1 and CDR2 sequences are MRHNA and SNTAGT. V lost 0 bases to trimming and J lost 3 bases, with 7 bases between them. The CDR3 consists of 14 residues. CDR3 protein: CASSDSGGTDTQYF. CDR3 bases: TGTGCCAGCAGTGACTCCGGCGGGACAGATACGCAGTATTTT.

This clone came up once. J is TRBJ2-3 and V is TRBV9, with D unresolved. The CDR3 spans 16 residues. Germline CDR1 SGDLS, CDR2 YYNGEE. Trimming shortened V by 0 bases and J by 0 bases, and 11 bases separated the two germline ends. The CDR3 coding sequence is TGTGCCAGCAGCGTAGAGGGTGGCCCTAGCACAGATACGCAGTATTTT. Its translation: CASSVEGGPSTDTQYF.

This clone was seen a handful of times. This sequence joins TRBV10-2 and TRBJ1-2; 9 nucleotides match TRBD1. Germline trimming cut 2 bases from V and 6 bases from J; bases unmatched to any gene: 7. The CDR3 runs to 15 residues. Germline CDR1 and CDR2: WSHSY and SAAADI. The CDR3, as DNA: TGCGCCAGCAGTGAGGATGCTACAGGGGGCCATGGCTACACCTTC. Translation: CASSEDATGGHGYTF.